These 7 T cell receptor beta chains originate from one sample sequenced in a study of cytomegalovirus exposure and HLA in healthy donors. Clones were read by immunoSEQ multiplex PCR, and TCRdb kept only the in-frame ones, dropping some. This sample yields roughly 200,000 clones, of which 80% to 85% are seen a single time; around 2.8% belongs to the top ten. The specimen was PBMCs. These receptor sequences come from a woman aged 18-29 years in good health and CMV-seropositive.

The chain has TRBV19 and TRBJ1-5, with 7 bases matching TRBD1. This CDR3 has 14 residues. Germline V gene data show CDR1 as LNHDA and CDR2 as SQIVND (reference sequence). After removal of 11 bases from V and 6 bases from J, the junction contained 13 bases not matched to a gene. The CDR3 loop reads CASIGGPGGQPQHF. CDR3 nucleotide sequence: TGTGCCTCAATTGGGGGCCCAGGGGGTCAGCCCCAGCATTTT. The whole variable domain, filled in from reference TRBV19 and TRBJ1-5, reads DGGITQSPKYLFRKEGQNVTLSCEQNLNHDAMYWYRQDPGQGLRLIYYSQIVNDFQKGDIAEGYSVSREKKESFPLTVTSAQKNPTAFYLCASIGGPGGQPQHFGDGTRLSIL.

The V gene is TRBV9, the J gene TRBJ2-7; D not certain. CDR1 is SGDLS and CDR2 is YYNGEE in the germline V gene. CDR3 size: 14 residues. V lost 4 bases, J lost 1 base, and 12 bases lay in between. The CDR3 nucleotides are TGTGCCAGCAGCATCCGACTCGATTCCTACGAGCAGTACTTC. Translated: CASSIRLDSYEQYF.

The chain couples TRBV18 to TRBJ2-3, with 7 bases identical to TRBD2. The CDR3 is made up of 14 amino acids. Germline CDR1 and CDR2: KGHSH and LQKENI. Trimming cost V 3 bases and J 2 bases; bases outside gene matches: 2. DNA for the CDR3: TGTGCCAGCTCACCGGGGGGGAACACAGATACGCAGTATTTT. Amino acid sequence: CASSPGGNTDTQYF.

The gene calls are TRBV9 and TRBJ1-2, with 9 bases matching TRBD1. Germline trimming cut 4 bases from V and 5 bases from J; bases unmatched to any gene: 12. CDR3 length: 16 residues. Germline CDR1 and CDR2: SGDLS and YYNGEE. The CDR3 loop is CASSPSGDRDYYGYTF. The CDR3 nucleotides read TGTGCCAGCAGCCCTAGTGGGGACAGGGACTATTATGGCTACACCTTC.

The J gene is TRBJ2-7, the V gene TRBV10-3, with 10 positions matching TRBD1. CDR1 and CDR2 from the germline V gene are ENHRY and SYGVKD. J gave up 5 bases and V 1 base, and 8 bases lay outside the gene matches. The length of the CDR3 is 16 residues. The CDR3: CAISELTGTGVNEQYF. The DNA of the CDR3 is TGTGCCATCAGTGAGTTAACCGGGACAGGGGTAAACGAGCAGTACTTC.

The gene calls are TRBV5-1 and TRBJ2-5; a possible D gene is TRBD2 (6 bases). Trimming removed 0 bases from V and 1 base from J, with 16 bases in between. Germline V lookup: CDR1 SGHRS, CDR2 YFSETQ. This CDR3 contains 17 residues. The CDR3: CASSLVRDALIQETQYF. CDR3 in DNA: TGCGCCAGCAGCTTGGTGCGGGACGCTTTAATCCAAGAGACCCAGTACTTC.

This clone was counted a few times. V is TRBV4-2 and J is TRBJ1-2; TRBD1 might be the D (5 bases). V lost 0 bases and J lost 2, with 13 bases in between. The CDR3 extends over 16 amino acids. CDR1 LGHNA and CDR2 YNFKEQ come from the germline V gene. CDR3 coding DNA: TGTGCCAGCAGCCAAGAGTGGACACCGCAAAACTATGGCTACACCTTC. Protein sequence: CASSQEWTPQNYGYTF.